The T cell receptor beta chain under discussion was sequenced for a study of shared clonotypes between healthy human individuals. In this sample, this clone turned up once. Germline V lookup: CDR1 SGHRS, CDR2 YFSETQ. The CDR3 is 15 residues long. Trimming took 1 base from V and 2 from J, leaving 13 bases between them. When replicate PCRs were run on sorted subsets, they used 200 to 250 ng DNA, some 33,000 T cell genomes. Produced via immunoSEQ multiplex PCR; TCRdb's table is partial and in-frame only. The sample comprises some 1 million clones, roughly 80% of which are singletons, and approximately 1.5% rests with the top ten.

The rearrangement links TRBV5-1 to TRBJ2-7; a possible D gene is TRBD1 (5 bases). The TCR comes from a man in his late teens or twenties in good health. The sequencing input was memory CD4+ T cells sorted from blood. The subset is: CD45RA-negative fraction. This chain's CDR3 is CASSLSSGPTYEQYF. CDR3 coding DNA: TGCGCCAGCAGCTTGAGCTCAGGGCCAACCTACGAGCAGTACTTC.